The present entry profiles one T cell receptor beta chain with its context. TCRdb itself ran the 5' RACE reads through MiXCR, one entry per CDR3 protein. The sample gives about 890,000 distinct CDR3 sequences, about 12% of which show up once; around 1.6% is in the top ten. This sample stems from a study of identical twins. The CDR3 consists of 16 residues. J lost 8 bases, V lost 4 bases, and 8 bases had no gene match. From germline, CDR1 is MNHNS and CDR2 SASEGT. These same records also appear under a second study, on yellow fever vaccine responses in identical twins.

The chain has TRBV6-1 and TRBJ2-1; 13 positions agree with TRBD2. The TCR sequence derives from a woman aged 18-29 years in good health. The material sequenced was PBMCs. CDR3 sequence (DNA): TGTGCCAGCAGTGTCGGGACTAGCGGGACCTTGGATGAGCAGTTCTTC. Encoded protein: CASSVGTSGTLDEQFF.